This TCR beta chain was sequenced during a study of blood T cell repertoires in COVID-19. Study context: There were acute and convalescent COVID-19 samples, and they came from the United States, Italy and Spain. In each case, the material was cDNA or gDNA derived from T cells, B-cell-depleted T cells, or PBMCs.

How the authors handled the data: Amplifying reference gene primers gave estimates of nucleated cell counts. The table came from immunoSEQ multiplex PCR; TCRdb's copy has only in-frame clones and leaves some out. V and J calls and clone size are those listed in that table; D and trimming were worked out from the DNA. The sample holds hundreds of thousands of clones; under 85% are singletons and the top ten take around 3.6%. From germline, CDR1 is MGHRA and CDR2 YSYEKL. CDR3 size: 19 residues. The ends were cut back, 0 bases at V and 10 bases at J, with 25 bases in the middle. The gene calls are TRBV4-1 and TRBJ1-6, with D uncertain. The TCR originated in a woman aged 40 to 50 with active or convalescent COVID-19. Material for sequencing was peripheral blood. Here the CDR3 reads CASSQEGPGVLPLGSPLHF. In DNA form, the CDR3 reads TGCGCCAGCAGCCAAGAAGGTCCCGGAGTACTCCCCCTAGGATCACCCCTCCACTTT.